The clone carrying this T cell receptor (beta chain) was detected only a few times. This entry comes from a study of T cells after yellow fever vaccination. The germline V gene has CDR1 ENHRY and CDR2 SYGVKD. J lost 0 bases, V lost 6 bases, and 7 bases had no gene match. This CDR3 comprises 15 residues. Using its own MiXCR run on the 5' RACE reads, TCRdb lists one record per CDR3 protein. Found here are 600,000 to 750,000 distinct CDR3 sequences, 9% to 15% of them singletons; the top ten hold under 15%. This clonotype originated in a man aged 30-40 years who received the YFV17D yellow fever vaccine. This chain uses TRBV10-3 with TRBJ2-5; the match to TRBD1 covers 7 bases. The source material was PBMCs, sampled on the day of the yellow fever booster vaccination. CDR3 sequence (DNA): TGTGCCATCAGGCCAGCCACAGGGGACCAAGAGACCCAGTACTTC. This sequence encodes CAIRPATGDQETQYF.